These 14 T cell receptor beta chains share one sample of origin, sequenced in a study of identifying expanded T cells in peripheral blood. Clones were read by immunoSEQ multiplex PCR, and TCRdb kept only the in-frame ones, dropping some. This table has roughly 100,000 clones, roughly 88% appearing once. Sequenced sample: blood. These receptors came from a person aged 18 to 70 in good health.

This clone was seen just once. This chain joins TRBV6-1 and TRBJ2-7; 9 positions agree with TRBD1. CDR1 and CDR2 (germline): MNHNS, SASEGT. V dropped 7 bases and J dropped 5; count of bases not matched to a gene: 12. The CDR3 sequence is 15 residues long. The CDR3 spells CASITPGQGRDEQYF. The CDR3 DNA sequence: TGTGCCAGCATCACTCCGGGACAGGGACGAGACGAGCAGTACTTC.

The chain employs TRBV5-1 and TRBJ2-5, with TRBD2 matching over 8 bases. Germline CDR1 SGHRS, CDR2 YFSETQ. The CDR3 has 14 residues. The J segment lost 5 bases and the V segment lost 7 bases, leaving 10 bases of the junction unmatched. The CDR3 loop reads CASGARGGAETQYF. The CDR3 DNA sequence: TGCGCCAGCGGCGCCCGGGGGGGCGCCGAGACCCAGTACTTC. Complete variable domain (other parts from reference TRBV5-1 and TRBJ2-5): KAGVTQTPRYLIKTRGQQVTLSCSPISGHRSVSWYQQTPGQGLQFLFEYFSETQRNKGNFPGRFSGRQFSNSRSEMNVSTLELGDSALYLCASGARGGAETQYFGPGTRLLVL.

The gene calls are TRBV7-2 and TRBJ2-7; TRBD1 is a possible D gene (6 bases). Trimming cost V 1 base and J 2 bases, with 12 bases left between them. The germline CDR1 and CDR2 sequences are SGHTA and FQGNSA. The CDR3 extends over 15 amino acids. The DNA of the CDR3 is TGTGCCAGCAGCTTAGGCCCGGGGACAACCTACGAGCAGTACTTC. It yields the protein CASSLGPGTTYEQYF.

This rearrangement joins TRBV27 to TRBJ2-7; 8 nucleotides agree with TRBD1. Trimming took 4 bases from V and 2 from J; bases not matched to a gene: 7. The CDR3 totals 15 residues. CDR1 MNHEY and CDR2 SMNVEV come from the germline V gene (reference sequence). The CDR3 bases are TGTGCCAGCAGTTCCCGGGACAGGCCTGCCTACGAGCAGTACTTC. It yields the protein CASSSRDRPAYEQYF.

V usage is TRBV2 and J usage is TRBJ2-4, with D unclear. The CDR3 spans 14 residues. Germline values: CDR1 SNHLY, CDR2 FYNNEI. The V end was cut by 5 bases, the J end by 5 bases, with 13 bases between. The CDR3 is CASSSLGGENIQYF. The CDR3 DNA reads TGTGCCAGCAGTTCGTTAGGTGGAGAAAACATTCAGTACTTC.

This clone was seen a single time. The CDR3 protein is CASSLDTVDYGYTF. CDR3 nucleotide sequence: TGTGCCAGCAGTCTTGACACGGTCGACTATGGCTACACCTTC. This chain joins TRBV7-9 and TRBJ1-2; D is ambiguous. The CDR3 has 14 amino acids. Deletions cut 6 bases from V and 3 bases from J, with 14 bases between. Germline V gene data show CDR1 as SEHNR and CDR2 as FQNEAQ (reference sequence).

This rearrangement joins TRBV2 to TRBJ1-4; maybe TRBD1 (6 bases). Trimming removed 6 bases at V and 8 bases at J, with 13 bases between. The V gene's germline CDR1 is SNHLY and CDR2 FYNNEI. CDR3 size: 13 residues. DNA for the CDR3: TGTGCCAGCAGGGGGTTGGGGGGCGAAAAACTGTTTTTT. It encodes CASRGLGGEKLFF.

This clone was observed a few times. The chain combines TRBV7-2 with TRBJ1-1; unclear D gene. Trimming pared 5 bases from V and 2 bases from J, leaving 12 bases between. Germline CDR1 is SGHTA and CDR2 is FQGNSA. The CDR3 contains 14 residues. The CDR3 is CASSQVGGNTEAFF. The CDR3 coding sequence is TGTGCCAGCAGCCAAGTCGGCGGTAACACTGAAGCTTTCTTT. The full variable domain, rest sourced from reference TRBV7-2 and TRBJ1-1, is GAGVSQSPSNKVTEKGKDVELRCDPISGHTALYWYRQSLGQGLEFLIYFQGNSAPDKSGLPSDRFSAERTGGSVSTLTIQRTQQEDSAVYLCASSQVGGNTEAFFGQGTRLTVV.

The V and J genes are TRBV6-5 and TRBJ1-2, with 9 bases identical to TRBD1. Unmatched junction bases numbered 2, after V lost 0 bases and J lost 0 bases. Germline V gene data show CDR1 as MNHEY and CDR2 as SVGAGI. This CDR3 is built from 16 residues. The CDR3 DNA reads TGTGCCAGCAGTTACTCTCGGGACAGGGCTAACTATGGCTACACCTTC. It yields the protein CASSYSRDRANYGYTF.

This sequence joins TRBV5-6 and TRBJ1-1, with TRBD1 matching over 7 bases. This CDR3 is 14 amino acids long. V was pared by 3 bases and J by 3 bases, with 5 bases of the junction left unmatched. CDR1 and CDR2 from the germline V gene are SGHDT and YYEEEE. The chain's CDR3 is CASSSDRVDTEAFF. The CDR3 DNA reads TGTGCCAGCAGCTCCGACAGGGTGGACACTGAAGCTTTCTTT.

This clone has more than one count but fewer than ten. J is TRBJ1-2 and V is TRBV10-1; D possibly corresponds to TRBD1 (6 bases). The CDR3 sequence is 13 residues long. CDR1 and CDR2 (germline): WNHNN, SYGVQD (reference sequence). The V and J ends lost 2 bases and 8 bases respectively, with 12 bases between them. The CDR3 is CASSETGSSGYTF. Written as DNA, the CDR3 is TGCGCCAGCAGTGAGACAGGGAGTAGCGGCTACACCTTC.

The chain combines TRBV6-5 with TRBJ1-2, with TRBD1 as a possible D gene (5 bases). The CDR3 is 15 residues long. Trimming cost V 5 bases and J 3 bases, with 16 bases left between them. Germline V gene data show CDR1 as MNHEY and CDR2 as SVGAGI. CDR3 DNA sequence: TGTGCCAGCAGTCCACCTCAGGGTATAGACTATGGCTACACCTTC. Its translation: CASSPPQGIDYGYTF.

The chain recombines TRBV28 with TRBJ2-7, with a tentative D call TRBD1 (6 bases). Germline V gene sequence: CDR1 MDHEN, CDR2 SYDVKM. V gave up 7 bases and J gave up 12 bases, with 19 bases separating them. CDR3 length: 12 amino acids. The chain's CDR3 is CASNARGLIRYF. The CDR3 DNA is TGTGCCAGCAATGCCAGGGGATTGATAAGGTACTTC.

The chain has TRBV5-6 and TRBJ2-7, with 14 bases aligning to TRBD2. The CDR3 is made up of 17 amino acids. Losses at the gene ends were 4 bases for V and 7 bases for J; bases not matched to a gene: 13. Per germline, CDR1 SGHDT and CDR2 YYEEEE. The CDR3 sequence is CASSAGTSGRLTGEQYF. Written as DNA, the CDR3 is TGTGCCAGCAGCGCCGGGACTAGCGGGAGATTAACAGGAGAGCAGTACTTC.